This entry describes one T cell receptor (beta chain). Its antigen is undetermined. Between the trimmed V and J ends, which lost 3 bases and 3 bases, there was a span of 9 bases. This CDR3 comprises 13 residues. The time point was: newly diagnosed GD, antithyroid drugs for less than 3 months. Isolated PBMC RNA provided the starting material for the TCR library. From each patient, roughly 9 milliliters of peripheral blood was drawn and collected into an EDTA anticoagulant tube. This sample was taken from a study of regulatory T cells in long-lasting Graves disease. Study information: Patients newly diagnosed with Graves' had been on antithyroid drugs for under 3 months. Study-wide points: The persistent group shared roughly 2,700 public clonotypes, more than the 950 to 1,000 shared by new patients. Accuracy was possibly reduced by small sample size.

Assembly of TCR beta libraries relied on iRepertoire HTBI primers together with Arm-PCR of CDR3 regions. Each CDR3 protein gets one entry after TCRdb re-called the multiplex PCR reads with MiXCR. The sample has about 370,000 distinct CDR3 sequences; about a sixth are singletons. The receptor comes from a female donor with Graves disease. The V gene is TRBV12-3 or TRBV12-4, the J gene TRBJ2-7, with D uncertain. Sequenced here: peripheral blood mononuclear cells (PBMCs), sampled at new diagnosis, from a patient treated with antithyroid drugs. CDR3 nucleotide sequence: TGTGCCAGCAGTTTGGGCAGCCTCTACGAGCAGTACTTC. This translates into CASSLGSLYEQYF.